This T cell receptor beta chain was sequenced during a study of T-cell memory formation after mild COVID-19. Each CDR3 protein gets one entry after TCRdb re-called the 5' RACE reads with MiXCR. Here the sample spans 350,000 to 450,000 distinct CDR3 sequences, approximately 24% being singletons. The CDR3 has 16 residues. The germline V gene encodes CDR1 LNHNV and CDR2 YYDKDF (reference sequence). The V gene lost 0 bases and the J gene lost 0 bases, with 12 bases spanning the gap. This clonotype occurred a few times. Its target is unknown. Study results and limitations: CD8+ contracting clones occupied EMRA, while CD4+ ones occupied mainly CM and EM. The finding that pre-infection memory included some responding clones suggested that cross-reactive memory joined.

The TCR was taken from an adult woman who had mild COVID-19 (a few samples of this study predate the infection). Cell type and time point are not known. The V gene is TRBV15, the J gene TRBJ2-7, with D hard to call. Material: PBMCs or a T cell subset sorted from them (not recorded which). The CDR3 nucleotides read TGTGCCACCAGCAGAGATTGGGCCGGGTCCTCCTACGAGCAGTACTTC. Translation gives CATSRDWAGSSYEQYF.